This record covers a single T cell receptor beta chain. What it recognizes is unknown. This entry is derived from a study of lymphopenia after photon versus proton radiotherapy. The assay was immunoSEQ multiplex PCR, and TCRdb's table has in-frame clones only and misses some. The table has tens of thousands of clones, 90% seen once. Study outcomes and limitations: Proton therapy kept repertoires fairly stable, unlike photons, which gained effector/memory cells.

CDR1 and CDR2 (germline): SGHAT, FQNNGV. Trimming cost V 4 bases and J 2 bases, with 12 bases left between them. The CDR3 covers 15 residues. The V gene is TRBV11-2, the J gene TRBJ1-3; D perhaps matches TRBD1 (5 bases). The specimen comprised peripheral blood, sampled from a patient treated with photon-based radiotherapy. The receptor comes from a woman between 45 and 60 years old with cholangiocarcinoma. As DNA, the CDR3 is TGTGCCAGCAGCTCAGTTGGGACGGCTGGAAACACCATATATTTT. Amino acid sequence: CASSSVGTAGNTIYF.